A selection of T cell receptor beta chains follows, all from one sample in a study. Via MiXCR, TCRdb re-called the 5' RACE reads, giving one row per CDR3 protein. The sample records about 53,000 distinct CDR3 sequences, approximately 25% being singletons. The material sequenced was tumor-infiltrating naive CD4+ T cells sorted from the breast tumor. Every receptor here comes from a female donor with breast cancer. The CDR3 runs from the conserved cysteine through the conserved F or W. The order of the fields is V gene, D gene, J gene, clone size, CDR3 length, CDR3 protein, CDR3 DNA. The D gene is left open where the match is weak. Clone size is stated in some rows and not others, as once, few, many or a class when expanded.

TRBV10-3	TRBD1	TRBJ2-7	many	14	CAISEGQGTYEQYF	TGTGCCATCAGTGAGGGACAGGGAACCTACGAGCAGTACTTC
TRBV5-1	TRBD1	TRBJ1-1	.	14	CASREGTGNTEAFF	TGCGCCAGCAGGGAGGGGACAGGGAACACTGAAGCTTTCTTT
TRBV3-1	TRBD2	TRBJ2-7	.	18	CASSHTGTSGSPTYEQYF	TGTGCCAGCAGCCATACAGGGACTAGCGGGAGCCCTACCTACGAGCAGTACTTC
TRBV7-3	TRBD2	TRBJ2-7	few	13	CASSAGGGSEQYF	TGTGCCAGCAGCGCAGGCGGGGGGAGCGAGCAGTACTTC
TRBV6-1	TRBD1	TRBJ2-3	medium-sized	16	CASRSGTETGTDTQYF	TGTGCCAGCAGATCCGGGACAGAGACGGGCACAGATACGCAGTATTTT
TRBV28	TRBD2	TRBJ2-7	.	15	CASSLASGGSYEQYF	TGTGCCAGCAGTTTAGCTAGCGGGGGGTCCTACGAGCAGTACTTC
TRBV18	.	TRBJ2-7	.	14	CASSEVYATREQYF	TGTGCCAGCTCAGAAGTGTACGCTACGAGGGAGCAGTACTTC
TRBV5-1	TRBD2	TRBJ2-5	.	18	CASSLRGLAGGGRETQYF	TGCGCCAGCAGCTTGCGGGGACTAGCGGGAGGAGGCAGAGAGACCCAGTACTTC
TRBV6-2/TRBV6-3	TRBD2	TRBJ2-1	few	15	CASSYTSGRYNEQFF	TGTGCCAGCAGTTATACTAGCGGGCGGTACAATGAGCAGTTCTTC
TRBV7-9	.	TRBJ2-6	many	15	CASSLSVSGANVLTF	TGTGCCAGCAGCTTGTCAGTGTCTGGGGCCAACGTCCTGACTTTC
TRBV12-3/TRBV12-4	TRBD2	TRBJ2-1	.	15	CASSVTSGIYNEQFF	TGTGCCAGCAGTGTGACTAGCGGGATCTACAATGAGCAGTTCTTC
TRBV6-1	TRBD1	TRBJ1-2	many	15	CASSSGTGLNYGYTF	TGTGCCAGCAGTTCCGGGACAGGCCTTAACTATGGCTACACCTTC
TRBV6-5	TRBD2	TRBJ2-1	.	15	CAGSYSGSSYNEQFF	TGTGCCGGCAGTTACAGCGGGAGCTCCTACAATGAGCAGTTCTTC
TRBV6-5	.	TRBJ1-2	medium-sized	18	CASSYSVNILGHEGGYTF	TGTGCCAGCAGTTACTCGGTTAACATTCTAGGGCATGAGGGTGGCTACACCTTC
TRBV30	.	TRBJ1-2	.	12	CAWSVQGTGYTF	TGTGCCTGGAGTGTACAGGGAACGGGCTACACCTTC
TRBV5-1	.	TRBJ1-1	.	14	CASSLTGSNTEAFF	TGCGCCAGCAGCTTAACAGGATCGAACACTGAAGCTTTCTTT
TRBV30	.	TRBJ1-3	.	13	CAWSRPSGNTIYF	TGTGCCTGGAGTAGGCCCTCTGGAAACACCATATATTTT
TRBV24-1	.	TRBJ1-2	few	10	CATPRGGYTF	TGTGCCACACCTCGGGGTGGCTACACCTTC
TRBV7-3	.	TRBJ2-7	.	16	CASSLLISRSFYEQYF	TGTGCCAGCAGCTTGCTTATAAGCAGGAGTTTCTACGAGCAGTACTTC
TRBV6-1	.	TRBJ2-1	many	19	CASSNARASGTGTNNEQFF	TGTGCCAGCAGTAACGCCCGGGCTAGCGGGACAGGGACCAACAATGAGCAGTTCTTC
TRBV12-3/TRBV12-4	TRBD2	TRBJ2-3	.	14	CASRLTSGTDTQYF	TGTGCCAGCAGGCTAACTAGCGGCACAGATACGCAGTATTTT
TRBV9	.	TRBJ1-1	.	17	CASSVGVRITSDIEAFF	TGTGCCAGCAGCGTAGGGGTCAGAATAACCTCAGATATAGAAGCTTTCTTT
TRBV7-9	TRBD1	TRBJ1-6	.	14	CASSSGTDNSPLHF	TGTGCCAGCAGCTCCGGGACAGATAATTCACCCCTCCACTTT
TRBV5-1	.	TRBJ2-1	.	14	CATRSSLGYNEQFF	TGCGCCACTCGGTCTTCCCTTGGCTACAATGAGCAGTTCTTC
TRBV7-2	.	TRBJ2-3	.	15	CASSPNGGGTDTQYF	TGTGCCAGCAGCCCCAATGGGGGCGGCACAGATACGCAGTATTTT
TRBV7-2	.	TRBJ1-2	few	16	CASSLGMAGDTYGYTF	TGTGCCAGCAGCTTAGGAATGGCAGGGGATACCTATGGCTACACCTTC
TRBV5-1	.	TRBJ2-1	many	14	CASSLETTYNEQFF	TGCGCCAGCAGCTTGGAGACGACTTACAATGAGCAGTTCTTC
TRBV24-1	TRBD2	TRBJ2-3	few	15	CATRGTSGTSDTQYF	TGTGCCACCAGAGGGACTAGCGGAACCTCAGATACGCAGTATTTT
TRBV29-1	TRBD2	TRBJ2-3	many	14	CSVQTSGGTDTQYF	TGCAGCGTCCAGACTAGCGGGGGTACAGATACGCAGTATTTT
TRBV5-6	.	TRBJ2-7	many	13	CASSYRESYEQYF	TGTGCCAGCAGCTACAGGGAATCCTACGAGCAGTACTTC